This T cell receptor beta chain stems from a study of CD8+ T cells in alopecia areata. About the study: Tofacitinib therapy took 6 to 18 months; 6 months off drug came after.

Study observations and caveats: Among the 100 top clones, expanded CD8+ clones, like scalp clonality, were significantly decreased by tofacitinib.

Treatment of the sample: oral pan-JAK inhibitor, 5-10 mg twice daily. Both peripheral blood and punch biopsies of lesional scalp skin were obtained from patients who had alopecia areata. It was cDNA, reverse transcribed from extracted RNA, that served as the sequencing template. This table comes from immunoSEQ multiplex PCR, and its TCRdb copy is limited to in-frame clones, with some not included. The table lists some 42,000 clones, more than 90% of them singletons, with 18% in the top ten. In the case of this clone: Its specificity is unknown.

Germline V gene lookup returns CDR1 MNHEY and CDR2 SMNVEV (reference sequence). Trimming removed 6 bases at V and 0 bases at J, with 3 bases between. CDR3 length: 11 amino acids. Sequenced material: CD8+ T cells sorted from blood, taken at week 24, from a patient treated with tofacitinib. J is TRBJ2-7 and V is TRBV27; D remains unclear. The TCR was taken from a human donor with alopecia areata. The CDR3 DNA is TGTGCCAGCAGGGGCTCCTACGAGCAGTACTTC. This sequence encodes CASRGSYEQYF.